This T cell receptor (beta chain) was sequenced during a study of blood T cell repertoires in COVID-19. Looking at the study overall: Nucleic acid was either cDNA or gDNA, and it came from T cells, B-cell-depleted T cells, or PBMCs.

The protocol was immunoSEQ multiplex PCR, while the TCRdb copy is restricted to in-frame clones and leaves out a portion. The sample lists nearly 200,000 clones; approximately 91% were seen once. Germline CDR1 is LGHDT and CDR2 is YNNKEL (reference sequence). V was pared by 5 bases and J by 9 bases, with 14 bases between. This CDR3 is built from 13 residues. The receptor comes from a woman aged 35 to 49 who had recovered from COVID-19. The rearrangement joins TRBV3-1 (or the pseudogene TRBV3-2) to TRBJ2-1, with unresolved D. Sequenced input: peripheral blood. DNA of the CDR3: TGTGCCAGCAGCGCCAACCGAGATGGTGAGCAGTTCTTC. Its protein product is CASSANRDGEQFF.